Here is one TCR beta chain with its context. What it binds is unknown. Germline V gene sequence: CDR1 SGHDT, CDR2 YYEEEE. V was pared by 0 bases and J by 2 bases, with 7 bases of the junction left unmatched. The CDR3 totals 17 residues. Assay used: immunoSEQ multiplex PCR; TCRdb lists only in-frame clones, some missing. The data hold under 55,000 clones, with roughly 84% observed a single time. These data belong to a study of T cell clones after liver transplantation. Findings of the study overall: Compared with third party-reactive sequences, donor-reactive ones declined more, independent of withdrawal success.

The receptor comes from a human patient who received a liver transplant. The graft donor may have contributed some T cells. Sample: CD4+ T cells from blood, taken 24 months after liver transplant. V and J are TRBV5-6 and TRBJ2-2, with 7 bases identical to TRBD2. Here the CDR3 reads CASSLAWGGINTGELFF. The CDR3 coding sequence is TGTGCCAGCAGCTTGGCCTGGGGGGGAATTAACACCGGGGAGCTGTTTTTT.